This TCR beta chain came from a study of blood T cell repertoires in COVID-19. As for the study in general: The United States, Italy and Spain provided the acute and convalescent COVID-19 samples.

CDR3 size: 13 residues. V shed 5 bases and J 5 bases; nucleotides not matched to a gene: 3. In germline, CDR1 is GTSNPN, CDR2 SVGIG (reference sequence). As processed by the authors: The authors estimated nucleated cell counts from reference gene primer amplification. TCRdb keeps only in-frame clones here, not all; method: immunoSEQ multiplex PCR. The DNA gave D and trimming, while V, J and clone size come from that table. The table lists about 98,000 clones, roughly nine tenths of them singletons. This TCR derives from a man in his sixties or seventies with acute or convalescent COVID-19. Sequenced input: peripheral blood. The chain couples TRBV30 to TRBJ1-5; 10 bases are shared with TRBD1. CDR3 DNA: TGTGCCTGGGGAGGACAGGGGGATCAGCCCCAGCATTTT. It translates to CAWGGQGDQPQHF.